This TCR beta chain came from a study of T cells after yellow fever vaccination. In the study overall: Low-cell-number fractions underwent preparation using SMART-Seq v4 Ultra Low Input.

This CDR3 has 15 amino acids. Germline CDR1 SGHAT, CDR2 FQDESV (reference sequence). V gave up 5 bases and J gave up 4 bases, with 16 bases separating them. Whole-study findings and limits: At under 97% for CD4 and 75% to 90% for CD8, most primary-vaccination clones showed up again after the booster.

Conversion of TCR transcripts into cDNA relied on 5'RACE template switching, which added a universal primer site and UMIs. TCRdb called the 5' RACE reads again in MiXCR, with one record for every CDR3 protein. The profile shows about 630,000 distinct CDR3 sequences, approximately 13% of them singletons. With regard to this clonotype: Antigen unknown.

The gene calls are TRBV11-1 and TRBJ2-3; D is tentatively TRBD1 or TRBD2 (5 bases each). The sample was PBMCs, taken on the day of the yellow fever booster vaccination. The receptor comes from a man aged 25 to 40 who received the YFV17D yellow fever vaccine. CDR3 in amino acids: CASSPWEGTADTQYF. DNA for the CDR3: TGTGCCAGCAGCCCGTGGGAAGGGACCGCAGATACGCAGTATTTT.